Each of the 18 T cell receptor beta chains below was sequenced from the same sample in a study of blood T cell repertoires in COVID-19. The data were produced by immunoSEQ multiplex PCR, yet TCRdb's version contains in-frame clones alone and is incomplete. The sample consists of 150,000 to 200,000 clones, more than 90% of them appearing once. Sequencing was carried out using peripheral blood. The receptors come from a man between 60 and 75 years old with active or convalescent COVID-19.

The rearrangement joins TRBV10-1 to TRBJ2-7; 7 bases match TRBD2. Germline values: CDR1 WNHNN, CDR2 SYGVQD (reference sequence). Trimming removed 4 bases from V and 4 bases from J; junction bases left unmatched: 4. CDR3 length: 13 amino acids. The CDR3 loop reads CASSAGGGYEQYF. The CDR3 bases are TGCGCCAGCAGTGCCGGGGGAGGGTACGAGCAGTACTTC.

The rearrangement joins TRBV29-1 to TRBJ1-5, with D possibly TRBD1 on 5 matching bases. Germline V CDR1 and CDR2: SQVTM, ANQGSEA. The CDR3 contains 12 residues. The germline V and J ends were trimmed by 7 bases and 0 bases, with 7 bases remaining between them. The CDR3 protein is CSAQDSNQPQHF. Here the CDR3 DNA reads TGCAGCGCACAGGATAGCAATCAGCCCCAGCATTTT.

The chain combines TRBV6-5 with TRBJ1-1; no reliable D call. CDR1 and CDR2 (germline): MNHEY, SVGAGI. CDR3 length equals 12 residues. Trimming cost V 2 bases and J 4 bases, with 5 bases left between them. The CDR3 bases are TGTGCCAGCAGTTACCCAATCACTGAAGCTTTCTTT. Residues: CASSYPITEAFF.

V gene TRBV6-6 combines with J gene TRBJ1-1; the D gene is possibly TRBD1 (5 bases). Germline CDR1 is MNHNY and CDR2 is SVGAGI (reference sequence). The V end lost 6 bases, the J end lost 3 bases, and 11 bases lay between the germline ends. CDR3 length: 13 amino acids. The DNA for the CDR3 is TGTGCCAGCAGCCAGGGTGGGTACACTGAAGCTTTCTTT. This translates into CASSQGGYTEAFF.

The chain recombines TRBV29-1 with TRBJ2-5; 12 nucleotides agree with TRBD2. The CDR3 covers 14 residues. CDR1 and CDR2 (germline): SQVTM, ANQGSEA. The V segment lost 7 bases and the J segment 5 bases; nucleotides outside the gene matches: 8. CDR3 in amino acids: CSAQLAGGLETQYF. The CDR3 region has the DNA TGCAGCGCCCAGCTAGCGGGAGGGTTGGAGACCCAGTACTTC.

This chain links TRBV15 with TRBJ1-6; 10 bases match TRBD1. Germline CDR1 LNHNV, CDR2 YYDKDF (reference sequence). The CDR3 has 17 residues. Unmatched junction bases numbered 6, after V lost 0 bases and J lost 7 bases. The DNA of the CDR3 is TGTGCCACCAGCAGAGATGGACAGGGGGTAATGAATTCACCCCTCCACTTT. Protein product: CATSRDGQGVMNSPLHF.

This rearrangement joins TRBV27 to TRBJ1-5; 7 bases are shared with TRBD1. J gave up 6 bases and V 9 bases, and 11 bases lay outside the gene matches. There are 14 residues in the CDR3. Germline CDR1 MNHEY, CDR2 SMNVEV (reference sequence). The CDR3 region is CASDGTDPSQPQHF. CDR3 DNA sequence: TGTGCCAGTGATGGGACAGATCCTAGTCAGCCCCAGCATTTT.

The CDR3 nucleotides are TGCGCCAGCGGTTGGGGACAACAGGGCTCTGGAAACACCATATATTTT. Its protein product is CASGWGQQGSGNTIYF. J is TRBJ1-3 and V is TRBV5-1; possible D gene TRBD1, 6 bases. Per the germline V gene, CDR1 is SGHRS and CDR2 is YFSETQ. Trimming removed 7 bases from V and 0 bases from J, with 17 bases in between. The CDR3 runs 16 residues.

The CDR3 here is CASSFQKGGGAVTDTQYF. In DNA, the CDR3 is TGTGCCAGCAGCTTCCAAAAGGGAGGGGGGGCAGTCACAGATACGCAGTATTTT. V gene TRBV7-6 combines with J gene TRBJ2-3; the D gene is possibly TRBD2 (7 bases). Trimming pared 3 bases from V and 2 bases from J, leaving 21 bases between. CDR3 length: 18 residues. The V gene's germline CDR1 is SGHVS and CDR2 FNYEAQ.

The table lists this clone with a count of one. This chain uses TRBV24-1 with TRBJ2-3; a possible D gene is TRBD1 (6 bases). Germline CDR1 is KGHDR and CDR2 is SFDVKD. V lost 0 bases, J lost 3 bases, and 9 bases lay in between. The CDR3 extends over 15 amino acids. The CDR3 loop reads CATSDLQGGTDTQYF. In nucleotides, the CDR3 is TGTGCCACCAGTGATTTGCAAGGGGGAACAGATACGCAGTATTTT.

This rearrangement joins TRBV2 to TRBJ1-3; D is possibly TRBD1 (6 bases). The ends were cut back, 4 bases at V and 4 bases at J, with 8 bases in the middle. In germline, CDR1 is SNHLY, CDR2 FYNNEI. This CDR3 contains 13 residues. The CDR3 is CASSGTVGNTIYF. CDR3 DNA sequence: TGTGCCAGCAGTGGGACAGTAGGAAACACCATATATTTT.

This clone was recorded a few times. This chain uses TRBV7-8 with TRBJ2-7; D gene ambiguous. The V gene lost 6 bases and the J gene lost 0 bases, with 12 bases spanning the gap. Per the germline V gene, CDR1 is SGHVS and CDR2 is FQNEAQ. The CDR3 sequence is 14 residues long. DNA for the CDR3: TGTGCCAGCAGTCGTGGAGACTTCTCCTACGAGCAGTACTTC. It encodes CASSRGDFSYEQYF.

The chain joins TRBV5-4 to TRBJ1-3; 10 positions agree with TRBD1. Germline V gene sequence: CDR1 SGHNT, CDR2 YYREEE (reference sequence). The CDR3 spans 16 residues. The trim removed 0 bases at V and 4 bases at J, leaving 4 bases unmatched. The CDR3 sequence is CASSLAGTGVGNTIYF. CDR3 in DNA: TGTGCCAGCAGCTTGGCAGGGACAGGGGTAGGAAACACCATATATTTT. Drawing the rest from reference TRBV5-4 and TRBJ1-3, the complete variable domain is ETGVTQSPTHLIKTRGQQVTLRCSSQSGHNTVSWYQQALGQGPQFIFQYYREEENGRGNFPPRFSGLQFPNYSSELNVNALELDDSALYLCASSLAGTGVGNTIYFGEGSWLTVV.

J is TRBJ1-2 and V is TRBV12-3 or TRBV12-4; D is unresolved. V gave up 6 bases and J gave up 5 bases, with 13 bases separating them. The CDR3 spans 13 residues. DNA for the CDR3: TGTGCCAGCAGCGACCGGAGAATTTATGGCTACACCTTC. Translation: CASSDRRIYGYTF.

The rearrangement links TRBV9 to TRBJ2-7; 8 bases fit TRBD2. This CDR3 is 15 amino acids long. Germline CDR1 is SGDLS and CDR2 is YYNGEE. V lost 4 bases, J lost 4 bases, and 10 bases stayed unmatched. The CDR3 DNA reads TGTGCCAGCAGCTCCGGGGCGGGAGGTTTGTACGAGCAGTACTTC. Protein: CASSSGAGGLYEQYF.

The chain has TRBV28 and TRBJ2-5, with 7 bases lining up with TRBD1. Per germline, CDR1 MDHEN and CDR2 SYDVKM. This CDR3 spans 14 amino acids. The trim removed 4 bases at V and 3 bases at J, leaving 5 bases unmatched. CDR3 in amino acids: CASSSSTGKETQYF. Here the CDR3 DNA reads TGTGCCAGCAGTTCGTCGACAGGGAAAGAGACCCAGTACTTC.

The chain is built from TRBV6-5 and TRBJ2-7; 9 nucleotides line up with TRBD1. Germline CDR1 MNHEY, CDR2 SVGAGI. Trimming cost V 6 bases and J 3 bases; bases outside gene matches: 6. The CDR3 spans 14 residues. The CDR3 bases are TGTGCCAGCAGCAACTGGGACAGGGTCTACGAGCAGTACTTC. Protein: CASSNWDRVYEQYF.

The chain uses TRBV7-9 and TRBJ1-1; D possibly corresponds to TRBD1 (5 bases). V was pared by 2 bases and J by 0 bases, with 16 bases between. This CDR3 region has 17 residues. In germline, CDR1 is SEHNR, CDR2 FQNEAQ (reference sequence). The CDR3 region is CASSLFPGMNMNTEAFF. DNA of the CDR3: TGTGCCAGCAGCTTATTTCCAGGGATGAACATGAACACTGAAGCTTTCTTT.